The 7 T cell receptor beta chains below come from one sample, sequenced in a study of CD8+ T cells in alopecia areata. The authors sorted pooled cutaneous lymph node cells using CD4, CD8alpha, NKG2D, NKG2ACE and other markers. Sequencing relied on a cDNA template that was reverse transcribed from extracted RNA. Profiled with immunoSEQ multiplex PCR; TCRdb holds only in-frame clones, not every one. The table lists around 290,000 clones, with no singletons. The sequenced sample was CD4+ T cells sorted from a lymph node. Receptor source: a C3H/HeJ mouse with alopecia areata. MHC haplotype: H2-k.

This clone has a handful of counts. Genes and germline are mouse. The read finishes 4 residues shy of the CDR3 end, and the germline J gene is used to complete it. The sample contains more than one DNA sequence encoding this CDR3. V and J are TRBV19 and TRBJ2-2; 9 bases align to TRBD1. With 5 bases clipped from V and 0 bases from J, the junction kept 2 bases outside the gene matches. The germline V gene has CDR1 FNHDT and CDR2 SITEND (reference sequence). The CDR3 runs to 15 residues. The CDR3 DNA, read in part, is TGTGCCAGCAGAAGACAGGGGGCAAACACCGGG. Translation: CASRRQGANTG. The CDR3 in its entirety is CASRRQGANTGQLYF.

For this clone: The genes are named according to mouse. The CDR3 extends 4 residues past the end of the read, so its final part is completed from the germline J gene. This chain links TRBV13-1 with TRBJ1-1, with D tentatively TRBD1 (6 bases). V was cut by 2 bases and J by 3 bases, with 8 bases left in between. The CDR3 loop spans 13 amino acids. Germline loops: CDR1 NSHNY, CDR2 SYGAGN. The chain's CDR3 is CASSEHRDTEVFF. The CDR3 DNA, read in part, is TGTGCCAGCAGTGAACACAGGGACACA.

Concerning this clone itself: Mouse gene names apply. The read finishes 4 residues shy of the CDR3 end, and the germline J gene is used to complete it. The rearrangement joins TRBV1 to TRBJ2-4; the match to TRBD1 covers 9 bases. Germline CDR1 reads NSQYPW; CDR2 reads LRSPGD (reference sequence). The V gene end was trimmed by 4 bases and the J gene end by 1 base; junction bases not matched to a gene: 6. The CDR3 loop spans 16 amino acids. Incomplete CDR3 DNA: TGCACCTGCAGTGGAGACAGGGGGAGAGGTCAAAAC. Its protein is CTCSGDRGRGQN. The complete CDR3 protein is CTCSGDRGRGQNTLYF.

With regard to this clone: Genes here carry mouse names. The read halts 3 residues ahead of the CDR3 end, with the missing end drawn from the germline J gene. The chain recombines TRBV13-2 with TRBJ1-6, with D tentatively TRBD1 (5 bases). TRBJ1-6 has ORF status, its function being uncertain. This CDR3 has 15 residues. Germline V gene data show CDR1 as NNHNN and CDR2 as SYGAGS (reference sequence). V lost 3 bases, J lost 0 bases, and 7 bases lay in between. The sequenced CDR3 bases are TGTGCCAGCGGTGGGGGGGGTTCCTATAATTCGCCC. Residues: CASGGGGSYNSP. The whole CDR3 region reads CASGGGGSYNSPLYF.

Only a few counts were recorded for this clone. These gene names are mouse names. The observed sequence ends 4 residues before the CDR3 terminus, with the missing tail filled in from the germline J gene. The chain joins TRBV1 to TRBJ2-3, with 7 bases aligning to TRBD1. CDR3 length: 14 residues. V shed 5 bases, J shed 1 base, and the junction held 3 bases outside the gene matches. The germline V gene encodes CDR1 NSQYPW and CDR2 LRSPGD (reference sequence). The DNA read from the CDR3 is TGCACCTGCAGTTCCGACAGGGGTGCAGAA. Protein sequence: CTCSSDRGAE. The whole CDR3 protein is CTCSSDRGAETLYF.

With regard to this clone: The listed genes are named as in mouse. With the read ending 4 residues before the CDR3 end, the germline J gene is used to fill in that end. The same CDR3 also results from other DNA sequences found in this sample. V gene TRBV13-2 combines with J gene TRBJ2-5; tentative D call: TRBD1 (6 bases). The CDR3 runs 14 residues. V lost 2 bases to trimming and J lost 1 base, with 8 bases between them. In germline, CDR1 is NNHNN, CDR2 SYGAGS (reference sequence). CDR3 DNA (partial): TGTGCCAGCGGTGAAGGGGGAGACCAAGAC. Its protein product is CASGEGGDQD. In full, the CDR3 is CASGEGGDQDTQYF.

This clone was seen only a few times. Gene names denote mouse genes. The sequence runs out 4 residues before the end of the CDR3; the remainder is reconstructed from the germline J gene. V and J are TRBV1 and TRBJ2-1; 9 nucleotides line up with TRBD2. This CDR3 spans 14 amino acids. J lost 5 bases, V lost 2 bases, and 1 base had no gene match. Looked up from germline, CDR1 is NSQYPW and CDR2 is LRSPGD (reference sequence). Incomplete CDR3 DNA: TGCACCTGCAGTGCAACTGGGGGGAATGCT. This codes for CTCSATGGNA. In full, the CDR3 is CTCSATGGNAEQFF.